The 14 T cell receptor beta chains below were found in one sample sequenced in a study of shared clonotypes between healthy human individuals. Profiled with immunoSEQ multiplex PCR; TCRdb holds only in-frame clones, not every one. This table has some 2,100,000 clones, 95% appearing once. Input material: naive CD4+ T cells sorted from blood. Indicated subset: CD45RA+ positively selected. The receptors were sampled from a man younger than 30 in good health.

V is TRBV6-1 and J is TRBJ1-1, with D unclear. The germline V gene has CDR1 MNHNS and CDR2 SASEGT. V was trimmed by 4 bases and J by 8 bases, leaving 14 bases between them. The CDR3 covers 13 residues. CDR3 protein: CASSVKQVGEAFF. The CDR3 region has the DNA TGTGCCAGCAGTGTGAAGCAGGTTGGGGAAGCTTTCTTT.

This chain uses TRBV5-6 with TRBJ1-4; no clear D gene. Trimming shortened V by 3 bases and J by 6 bases, and 18 bases separated the two germline ends. The CDR3 has 16 residues. Germline-derived CDR1 and CDR2 are SGHDT and YYEEEE. CDR3 DNA sequence: TGTGCCAGCAGCTCCGGGATCGGGCGCGGGGATGAAAAACTGTTTTTT. It translates to CASSSGIGRGDEKLFF.

The gene calls are TRBV5-1 and TRBJ2-1; 9 bases agree with TRBD2. Looked up from germline, CDR1 is SGHRS and CDR2 is YFSETQ. The V and J ends lost 0 bases and 4 bases, in that order; junction bases with no gene match: 5. The CDR3 consists of 16 residues. The CDR3 DNA follows: TGCGCCAGCAGCTTGGATAGCGGGGGCTCTTACAATGAGCAGTTCTTC. It specifies CASSLDSGGSYNEQFF.

A single count supports this clone. The chain recombines TRBV19 with TRBJ2-7, with D possibly being TRBD1 (6 bases). The CDR3 sequence is 14 residues long. V was shortened by 9 bases and J by 4 bases, with 19 bases between the two germline ends. The germline V gene has CDR1 LNHDA and CDR2 SQIVND (reference sequence). This CDR3 is CARLSLGGRYEQYF. The DNA for the CDR3 is TGTGCCAGACTCTCTCTTGGGGGCCGATACGAGCAGTACTTC.

This clone showed up just once. The rearrangement links TRBV18 to TRBJ2-1, with a possible D match to TRBD2 (6 bases). Trimming pared 5 bases from V and 3 bases from J, leaving 17 bases between. The CDR3 is made up of 16 amino acids. The germline CDR1 and CDR2 sequences are KGHSH and LQKENI. The CDR3 loop is CASSGGTPILYNEQFF. The DNA for the CDR3 is TGTGCCAGCTCAGGAGGGACTCCAATTCTCTACAATGAGCAGTTCTTC.

The chain uses TRBV6-5 and TRBJ2-1; a weak D match, TRBD2 (5 bases). The V and J ends lost 5 bases and 8 bases respectively, with 10 bases between them. In germline, CDR1 is MNHEY, CDR2 SVGAGI. The CDR3 loop spans 12 amino acids. CDR3 protein: CASSRLGDEQFF. The CDR3 DNA is TGTGCCAGCAGTCGCCTGGGAGATGAGCAGTTCTTC.

V and J are TRBV5-1 and TRBJ1-2; 9 nucleotides align to TRBD1. The CDR3 length is 14 residues. Germline CDR1 and CDR2: SGHRS and YFSETQ. The V segment lost 3 bases and the J segment 7 bases; nucleotides outside the gene matches: 7. The CDR3 region has the DNA TGCGCCAGCAGCTCAACAGGGGGCGAGAGTGGCTACACCTTC. Translation gives CASSSTGGESGYTF.

This chain uses TRBV12-5 with TRBJ2-3; unclear D gene. V dropped 1 base and J dropped 11 bases, with 10 bases sitting between them. The CDR3 totals 12 residues. Germline assignment: CDR1 LGHNT and CDR2 FRNRAP. The CDR3 DNA sequence: TGTGCTAGTGGTTTGGACGGTAGTGGGCAGTATTTT. It translates to CASGLDGSGQYF.

The chain combines TRBV6-1 with TRBJ2-1; 13 nucleotides line up with TRBD2. Germline values: CDR1 MNHNS, CDR2 SASEGT. With 6 bases clipped from V and 7 bases from J, the junction kept 6 bases outside the gene matches. CDR3 length: 15 residues. The CDR3 is CASRPGLAGRNEQFF. CDR3 coding DNA: TGTGCCAGCAGACCGGGACTAGCGGGAAGGAATGAGCAGTTCTTC.

CDR3 DNA sequence: TGTGCCAGCAGCTTAGCTGGGGGTGGTGGAAACACCATATATTTT. It is translated as CASSLAGGGGNTIYF. The V gene is TRBV11-2, the J gene TRBJ1-3; possible D gene TRBD1, 5 bases. V gave up 1 base and J gave up 3 bases, with 10 bases separating them. CDR1 and CDR2 from the germline V gene are SGHAT and FQNNGV. This CDR3 region has 15 residues.

CDR3 DNA: TGCGCCAGCAGCTTGACAGGGGGCAATGGCTACACCTTC. It yields the protein CASSLTGGNGYTF. The chain combines TRBV5-1 with TRBJ1-2; 9 nucleotides line up with TRBD1. V lost 1 base and J lost 6; bases outside the gene matches: 1. CDR3 length: 13 residues. Germline V lookup: CDR1 SGHRS, CDR2 YFSETQ.

The CDR3 sequence: CASSERGGHNSPLHF. The CDR3 bases are TGTGCCAGCAGTGAACGGGGAGGTCATAATTCACCCCTCCACTTT. This chain joins TRBV2 and TRBJ1-6; D not resolved. Germline CDR1 SNHLY, CDR2 FYNNEI. CDR3 size: 15 residues. V lost 2 bases and J 5 bases, leaving 10 bases between the germline ends.

The chain recombines TRBV4-1 with TRBJ2-2, with D possibly matching TRBD2 (5 bases). Germline CDR1 is MGHRA and CDR2 is YSYEKL. Trimming removed 7 bases from V and 1 base from J, with 7 bases in between. CDR3 length: 13 amino acids. The CDR3 loop reads CASIEGNTGELFF. The CDR3 region has the DNA TGCGCCAGCATCGAGGGGAACACCGGGGAGCTGTTTTTT.

The chain joins TRBV28 to TRBJ1-6, with no clear D. The CDR3 is 14 amino acids. V was trimmed by 3 bases and J by 2 bases, leaving 5 bases between them. The germline gives CDR1 MDHEN, CDR2 SYDVKM. The CDR3 sequence: CASSFRTYNSPLHF. The CDR3 coding sequence is TGTGCCAGCAGTTTTCGAACCTATAATTCACCCCTCCACTTT.